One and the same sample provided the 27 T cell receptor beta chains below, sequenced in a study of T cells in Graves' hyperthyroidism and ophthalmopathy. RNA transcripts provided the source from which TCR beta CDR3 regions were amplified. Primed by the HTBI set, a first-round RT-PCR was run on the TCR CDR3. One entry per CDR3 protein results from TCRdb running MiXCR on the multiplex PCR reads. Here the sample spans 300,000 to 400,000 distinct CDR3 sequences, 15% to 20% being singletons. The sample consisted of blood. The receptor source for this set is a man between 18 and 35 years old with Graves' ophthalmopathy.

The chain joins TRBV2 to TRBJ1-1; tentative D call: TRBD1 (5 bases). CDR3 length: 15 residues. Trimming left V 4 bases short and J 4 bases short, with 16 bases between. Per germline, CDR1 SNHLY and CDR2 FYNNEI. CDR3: CASSALVVGGTEAFF. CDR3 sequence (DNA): TGTGCCAGCAGTGCATTAGTAGTGGGGGGCACTGAAGCTTTCTTT.

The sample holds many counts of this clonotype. The DNA for the CDR3 is TGCGCCAGCAGCTTGCAGGGGGACGTGAACACTGAAGCTTTCTTT. Amino acid sequence: CASSLQGDVNTEAFF. The V call is TRBV5-1, the J call TRBJ1-1; 7 bases line up with TRBD1. The CDR3 is made up of 15 amino acids. V lost 1 base to trimming and J lost 0 bases; unmatched junction nucleotides: 3. CDR1 SGHRS and CDR2 YFSETQ come from the germline V gene.

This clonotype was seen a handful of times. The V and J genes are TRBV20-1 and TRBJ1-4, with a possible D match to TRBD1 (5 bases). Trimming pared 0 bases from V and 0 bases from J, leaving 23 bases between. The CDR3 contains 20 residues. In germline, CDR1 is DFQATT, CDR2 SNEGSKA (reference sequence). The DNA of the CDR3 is TGCAGTGCTAGAGATCGCGTGCAGGGAGGCCCCATTGCAACTAATGAAAAACTGTTTTTT. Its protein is CSARDRVQGGPIATNEKLFF.

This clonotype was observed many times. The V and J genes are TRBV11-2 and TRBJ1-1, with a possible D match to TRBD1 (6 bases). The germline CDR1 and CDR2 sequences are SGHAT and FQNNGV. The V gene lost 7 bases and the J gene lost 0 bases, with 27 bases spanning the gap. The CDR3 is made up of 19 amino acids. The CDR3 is CASTLGAGHLYLMNTEAFF. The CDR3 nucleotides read TGTGCCAGCACTTTAGGGGCGGGACACCTCTACCTGATGAACACTGAAGCTTTCTTT. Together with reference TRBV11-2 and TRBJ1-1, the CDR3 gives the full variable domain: EAGVAQSPRYKIIEKRQSVAFWCNPISGHATLYWYQQILGQGPKLLIQFQNNGVVDDSQLPKDRFSAERLKGVDSTLKIQPAKLEDSAVYLCASTLGAGHLYLMNTEAFFGQGTRLTVV.

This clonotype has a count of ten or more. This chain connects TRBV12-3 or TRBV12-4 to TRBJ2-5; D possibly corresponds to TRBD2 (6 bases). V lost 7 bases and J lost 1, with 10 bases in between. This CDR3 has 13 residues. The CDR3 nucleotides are TGTGCCAGCAACCCGGGACTCCAAGAGACCCAGTACTTC. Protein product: CASNPGLQETQYF.

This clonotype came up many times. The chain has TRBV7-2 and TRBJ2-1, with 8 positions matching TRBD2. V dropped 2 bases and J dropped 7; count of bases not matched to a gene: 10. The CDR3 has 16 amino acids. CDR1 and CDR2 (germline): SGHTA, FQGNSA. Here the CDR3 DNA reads TGTGCCAGCAGCTTAAGGGCCCAGCGGGGGCTAAATGAGCAGTTCTTC. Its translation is CASSLRAQRGLNEQFF. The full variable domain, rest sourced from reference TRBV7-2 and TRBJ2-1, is GAGVSQSPSNKVTEKGKDVELRCDPISGHTALYWYRQSLGQGLEFLIYFQGNSAPDKSGLPSDRFSAERTGGSVSTLTIQRTQQEDSAVYLCASSLRAQRGLNEQFFGPGTRLTVL.

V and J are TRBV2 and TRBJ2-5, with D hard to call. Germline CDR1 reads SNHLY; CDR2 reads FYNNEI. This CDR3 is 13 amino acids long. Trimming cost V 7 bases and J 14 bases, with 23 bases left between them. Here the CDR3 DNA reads TGTGCCAGCACCCCCATGGCCTTTGGCCAAGTCTACTTC. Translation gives CASTPMAFGQVYF.

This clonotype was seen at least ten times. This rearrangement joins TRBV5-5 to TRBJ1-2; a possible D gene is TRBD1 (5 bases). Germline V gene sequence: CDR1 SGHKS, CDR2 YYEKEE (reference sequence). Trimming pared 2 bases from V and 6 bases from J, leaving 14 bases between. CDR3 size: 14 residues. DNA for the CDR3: TGTGCCAGCAGCTTATCCCAAGGGGCCCATGGCTACACCTTC. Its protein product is CASSLSQGAHGYTF.

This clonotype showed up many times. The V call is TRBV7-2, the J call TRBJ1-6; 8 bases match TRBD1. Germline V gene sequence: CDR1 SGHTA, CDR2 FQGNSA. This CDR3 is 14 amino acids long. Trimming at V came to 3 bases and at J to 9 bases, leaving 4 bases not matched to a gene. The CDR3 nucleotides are TGTGCCAGCAGCTTGGGGACAGGCGCTTCACCCCTCCACTTT. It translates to CASSLGTGASPLHF.

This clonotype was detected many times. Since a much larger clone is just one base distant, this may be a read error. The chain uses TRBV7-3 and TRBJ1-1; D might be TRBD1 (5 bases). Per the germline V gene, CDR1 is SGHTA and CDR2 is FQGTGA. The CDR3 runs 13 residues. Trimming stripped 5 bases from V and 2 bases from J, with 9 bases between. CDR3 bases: TGTGCCAGCAGCCAACAGGATAACACTGAAGCTTTCTTT. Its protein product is CASSQQDNTEAFF.

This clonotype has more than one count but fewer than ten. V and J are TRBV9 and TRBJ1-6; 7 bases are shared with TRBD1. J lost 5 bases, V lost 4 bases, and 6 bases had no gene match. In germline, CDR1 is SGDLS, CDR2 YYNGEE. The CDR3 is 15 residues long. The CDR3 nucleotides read TGTGCCAGCAGCTACAGGGGTTCAAATAATTCACCCCTCCACTTT. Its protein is CASSYRGSNNSPLHF. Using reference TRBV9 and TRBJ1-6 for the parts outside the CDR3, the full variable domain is DSGVTQTPKHLITATGQRVTLRCSPRSGDLSVYWYQQSLDQGLQFLIQYYNGEERAKGNILERFSAQQFPDLHSELNLSSLELGDSALYFCASSYRGSNNSPLHFGNGTRLTVT.

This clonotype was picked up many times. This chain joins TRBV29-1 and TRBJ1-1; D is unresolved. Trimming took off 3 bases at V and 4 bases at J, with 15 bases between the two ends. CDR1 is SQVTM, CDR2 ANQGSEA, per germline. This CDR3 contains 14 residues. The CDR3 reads CSVDLSWHLTEAFF. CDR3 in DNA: TGCAGCGTTGATTTATCGTGGCATCTCACTGAAGCTTTCTTT.

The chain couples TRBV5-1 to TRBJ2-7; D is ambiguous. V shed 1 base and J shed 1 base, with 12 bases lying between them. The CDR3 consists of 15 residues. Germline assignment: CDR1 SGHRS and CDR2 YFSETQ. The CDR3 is CASSLRRGDSYEQYF. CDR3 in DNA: TGCGCCAGCAGCTTGAGACGTGGAGATTCCTACGAGCAGTACTTC.

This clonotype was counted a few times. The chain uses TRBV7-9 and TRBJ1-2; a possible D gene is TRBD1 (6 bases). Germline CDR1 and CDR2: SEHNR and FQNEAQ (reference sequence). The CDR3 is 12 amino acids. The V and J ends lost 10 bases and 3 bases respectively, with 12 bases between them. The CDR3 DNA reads TGTGCCAATCACAGGGCAGACTATGGCTACACCTTC. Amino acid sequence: CANHRADYGYTF.

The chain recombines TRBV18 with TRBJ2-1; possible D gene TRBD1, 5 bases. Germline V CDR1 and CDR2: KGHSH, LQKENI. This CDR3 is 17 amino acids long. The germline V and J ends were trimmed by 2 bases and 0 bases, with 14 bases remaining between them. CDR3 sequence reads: CASSPMRQHSSYNEQFF. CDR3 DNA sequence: TGTGCCAGCTCACCAATGAGACAGCACAGCTCCTACAATGAGCAGTTCTTC. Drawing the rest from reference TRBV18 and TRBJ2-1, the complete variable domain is NAGVMQNPRHLVRRRGQEARLRCSPMKGHSHVYWYRQLPEEGLKFMVYLQKENIIDESGMPKERFSAEFPKEGPSILRIQQVVRGDSAAYFCASSPMRQHSSYNEQFFGPGTRLTVL.

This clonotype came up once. The CDR3 DNA reads TGTGCCAGCAGCTTCTTCTCCGGGGAGACTGAAGCTTTCTTT. Translation gives CASSFFSGETEAFF. The V and J genes are TRBV7-9 and TRBJ1-1; no clear D. The V end was cut by 3 bases, the J end by 5 bases, with 13 bases between. The germline V gene encodes CDR1 SEHNR and CDR2 FQNEAQ (reference sequence). CDR3 size: 14 residues.

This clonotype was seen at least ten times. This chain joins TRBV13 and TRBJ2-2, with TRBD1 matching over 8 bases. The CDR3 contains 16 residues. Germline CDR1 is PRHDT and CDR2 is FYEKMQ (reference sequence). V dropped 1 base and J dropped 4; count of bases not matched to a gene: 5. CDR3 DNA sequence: TGTGCCAGCAGCTTAGTGACAGGGGAGAGCACCGGGGAGCTGTTTTTT. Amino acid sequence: CASSLVTGESTGELFF.

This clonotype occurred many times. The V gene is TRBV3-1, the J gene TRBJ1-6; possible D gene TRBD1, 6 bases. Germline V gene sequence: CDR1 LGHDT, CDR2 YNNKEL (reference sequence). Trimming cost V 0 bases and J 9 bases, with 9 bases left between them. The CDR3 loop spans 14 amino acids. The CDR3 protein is CASSQDTGISPLHF. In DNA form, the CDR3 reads TGTGCCAGCAGCCAAGATACAGGGATTTCACCCCTCCACTTT.

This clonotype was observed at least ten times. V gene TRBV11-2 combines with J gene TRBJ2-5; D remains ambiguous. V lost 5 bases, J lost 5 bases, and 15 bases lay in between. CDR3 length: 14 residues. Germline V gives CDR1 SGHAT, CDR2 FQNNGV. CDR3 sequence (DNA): TGTGCCAGCAGCCCCGCCGTAGGTCGGGAGACCCAGTACTTC. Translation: CASSPAVGRETQYF.

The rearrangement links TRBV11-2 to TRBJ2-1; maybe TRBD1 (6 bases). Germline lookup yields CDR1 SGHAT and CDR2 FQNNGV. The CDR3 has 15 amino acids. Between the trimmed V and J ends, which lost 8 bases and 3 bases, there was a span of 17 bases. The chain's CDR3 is CASRWGQGVYNEQFF. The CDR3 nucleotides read TGTGCCAGCCGGTGGGGACAAGGTGTCTACAATGAGCAGTTCTTC. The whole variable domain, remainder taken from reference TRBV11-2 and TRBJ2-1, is EAGVAQSPRYKIIEKRQSVAFWCNPISGHATLYWYQQILGQGPKLLIQFQNNGVVDDSQLPKDRFSAERLKGVDSTLKIQPAKLEDSAVYLCASRWGQGVYNEQFFGPGTRLTVL.

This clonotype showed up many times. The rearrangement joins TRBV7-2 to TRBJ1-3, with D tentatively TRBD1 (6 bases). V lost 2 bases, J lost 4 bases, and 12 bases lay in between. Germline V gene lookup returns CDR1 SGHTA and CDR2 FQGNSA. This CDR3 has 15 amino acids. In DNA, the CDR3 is TGTGCCAGCAGCTTAACGGGGACATCCGGAAACACCATATATTTT. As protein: CASSLTGTSGNTIYF.

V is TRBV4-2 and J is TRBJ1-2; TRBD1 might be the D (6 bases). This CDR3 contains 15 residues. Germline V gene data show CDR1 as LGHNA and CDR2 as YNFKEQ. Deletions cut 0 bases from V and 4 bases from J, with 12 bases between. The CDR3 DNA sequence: TGTGCCAGCAGCCAAGAGGACCAGGGGACCTATGGCTACACCTTC. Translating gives CASSQEDQGTYGYTF.

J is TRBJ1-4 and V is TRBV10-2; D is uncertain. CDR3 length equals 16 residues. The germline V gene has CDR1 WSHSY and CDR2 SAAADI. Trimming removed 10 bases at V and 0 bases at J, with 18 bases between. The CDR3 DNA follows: TGCGCCACCCTCCCGGGCGAGGGTTCAACTAATGAAAAACTGTTTTTT. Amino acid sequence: CATLPGEGSTNEKLFF.

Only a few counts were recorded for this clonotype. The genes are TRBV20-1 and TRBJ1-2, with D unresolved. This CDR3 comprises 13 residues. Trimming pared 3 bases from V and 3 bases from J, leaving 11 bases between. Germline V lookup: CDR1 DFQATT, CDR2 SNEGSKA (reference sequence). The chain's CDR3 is CSARAGDHYGYTF. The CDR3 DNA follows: TGCAGTGCTAGGGCAGGCGACCACTATGGCTACACCTTC.

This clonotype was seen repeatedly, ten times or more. CDR3 sequence reads: CASRETGVHYGYTF. Here the CDR3 DNA reads TGTGCCAGCAGGGAGACCGGGGTTCACTATGGCTACACCTTC. This chain joins TRBV2 and TRBJ1-2; no firm D call. Germline V gives CDR1 SNHLY, CDR2 FYNNEI. Trimming shortened V by 6 bases and J by 3 bases, and 14 bases separated the two germline ends. This CDR3 region has 14 residues.

The CDR3: CASSFTTLGTGDEQYF. The CDR3 DNA reads TGTGCCAGCAGCTTCACCACCCTCGGGACAGGGGACGAGCAGTACTTC. This chain links TRBV11-3 with TRBJ2-7; the match to TRBD1 covers 10 bases. Looked up from germline, CDR1 is SGHNT and CDR2 is YENEEA. This CDR3 contains 16 residues. After removal of 3 bases from V and 5 bases from J, the junction contained 10 bases not matched to a gene.

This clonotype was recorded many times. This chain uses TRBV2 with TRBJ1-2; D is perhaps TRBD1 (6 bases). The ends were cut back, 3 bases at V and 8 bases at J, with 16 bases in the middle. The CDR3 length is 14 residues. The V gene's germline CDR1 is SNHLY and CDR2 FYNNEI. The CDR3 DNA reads TGTGCCAGCAGTGATTACAGGGCCCTGTCGGGCTACACCTTC. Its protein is CASSDYRALSGYTF.